This record looks at one T cell receptor beta chain sequence and its context. Its antigen is unknown. This entry is derived from a study of Tregs in tolerant kidney transplant recipients. Study-wide results and caveats: Validation in larger populations is needed because few patients were studied.

The table came from immunoSEQ multiplex PCR; TCRdb's copy has only in-frame clones and leaves some out. The sample has hundreds of thousands of clones; around 82% are singletons. Sequencing was performed on CD4+ T cells from blood. The origin of this receptor is a human donor in good health.

The CDR3 sequence: CASSLVERLGNIQYF. DNA for the CDR3: TGTGCCAGCAGCTTGGTGGAGAGATTGGGAAACATTCAGTACTTC. V is TRBV7-9 and J is TRBJ2-4; no clear D gene. The V and J ends lost 3 bases and 6 bases respectively, with 15 bases between them. This CDR3 is 15 amino acids long. Germline CDR1 reads SEHNR; CDR2 reads FQNEAQ (reference sequence).